This TCR beta chain is from a study of graft-versus-host responses after intestinal transplantation. Clones were read by immunoSEQ multiplex PCR, and TCRdb kept only the in-frame ones, dropping some. The sample has 74,000 or so clones, about nine tenths seen once; the top ten hold 0.69%. Notes on the study in general: Across patients carrying graft-donor T cell macrochimerism, allografts held high graft-versus-host to host-versus-graft clonal ratios.

With regard to this clone: What it recognizes is unknown.

Trimming shortened V by 6 bases and J by 0 bases, and 18 bases separated the two germline ends. The length of the CDR3 is 18 residues. Per the germline V gene, CDR1 is SNHLY and CDR2 is FYNNEI. Sequencing was performed on PBMCs, taken 98 days after intestinal transplantation. The TCR was taken from a human patient who received an intestinal transplant, so some T cells may come from the graft donor. The chain recombines TRBV2 with TRBJ2-6; the D call may be TRBD1 or TRBD2 (5 bases each). The CDR3 protein is CASRSYGTGISGANVLTF. For the CDR3, the DNA is TGTGCCAGCAGATCCTACGGGACGGGTATCTCTGGGGCCAACGTCCTGACTTTC.